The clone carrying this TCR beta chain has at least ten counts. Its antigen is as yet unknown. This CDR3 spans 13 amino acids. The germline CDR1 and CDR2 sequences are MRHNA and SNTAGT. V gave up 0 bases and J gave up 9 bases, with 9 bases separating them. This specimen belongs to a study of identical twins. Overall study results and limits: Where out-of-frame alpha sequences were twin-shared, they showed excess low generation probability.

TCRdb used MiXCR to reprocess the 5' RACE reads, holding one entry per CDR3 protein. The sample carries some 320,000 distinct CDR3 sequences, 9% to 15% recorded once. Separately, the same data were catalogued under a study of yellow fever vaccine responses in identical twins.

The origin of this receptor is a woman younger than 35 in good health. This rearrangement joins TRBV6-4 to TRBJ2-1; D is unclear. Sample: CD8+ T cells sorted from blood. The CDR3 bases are TGTGCCAGCAGTGACTCGATTAGCAGTGAGCAGTTCTTC. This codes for CASSDSISSEQFF.